This TCR beta chain stems from a study of T cells in tuberculosis. The germline V gene has CDR1 GTSNPN and CDR2 SVGIG (reference sequence). CDR3 length: 15 amino acids. V lost 2 bases and J 7 bases, leaving 15 bases between the germline ends. Sequencing was performed with immunoSEQ multiplex PCR; in TCRdb, only in-frame clones are kept and a portion is missing. In the table there are more than 35,000 clones, 90% to 95% of which are singletons. Material for sequencing was PBMCs. V and J are TRBV30 and TRBJ1-6; D ambiguous. The sequence was obtained from a donor between 10 and 35 years old with latent tuberculosis or without tuberculosis infection. The DNA for the CDR3 is TGTGCCTGGAGTACTAGGCGAACTGGGAATTCACCCCTCCACTTT. Translating it yields CAWSTRRTGNSPLHF.